This T cell receptor (beta chain) is drawn from a study of T cell repertoires in cytomegalovirus infection. Regarding this clonotype: The antigen is undetermined.

V dropped 7 bases and J dropped 3 bases, with 15 bases sitting between them. This CDR3 spans 15 amino acids. Germline CDR1 and CDR2: MNHEY and SVGEGT. TCRdb reprocessed the reads with MiXCR, giving one entry per CDR3 protein. Here the sample spans roughly 110,000 distinct CDR3 sequences, 30% to 35% being singletons. This rearrangement joins TRBV6-2 or TRBV6-3 to TRBJ1-4; possibly TRBD1 for D (5 bases). The sequences come from CD8+ T cells from cultured PBMCs, collected from culture after CMV antigen stimulation. The receptor's source is a human donor in good health (CMV status not recorded). Some clones in this sample may be carry-over from other donors' samples. The CDR3 DNA follows: TGTGCCAGCAACCTACGGGACGGCTCTAATGAAAAACTGTTTTTT. Translation: CASNLRDGSNEKLFF.